This entry is about one T cell receptor beta chain. This record belongs to a study of blood T cell repertoires in COVID-19. Whole-study context: Whether acute or convalescent, the COVID-19 samples came from the United States, Italy and Spain. T cells, B-cell-depleted T cells, or PBMCs provided the cDNA or gDNA that served as material.

V was trimmed by 10 bases and J by 0 bases, leaving 16 bases between them. The V gene's germline CDR1 is LNHDA and CDR2 SQIVND (reference sequence). This CDR3 spans 15 amino acids. How the authors handled the data: Amplified reference gene primers provided the basis for estimating nucleated cell counts. Using immunoSEQ multiplex PCR, the repertoire was profiled, and TCRdb retains in-frame clones only, with some absent. That table supplies the V and J calls and clone size; D and trimming were determined from the DNA. In the table there are about 50,000 clones, roughly nine tenths of which are singletons.

The sample comprised peripheral blood. J is TRBJ1-3 and V is TRBV19, with TRBD1 as a possible D gene (5 bases). The clonotype was recovered from a human donor in a cohort sampled during active COVID-19. CDR3 coding DNA: TGTGCCACTCAAAGGGCGGGGGACTCTGGAAACACCATATATTTT. Its translation: CATQRAGDSGNTIYF.